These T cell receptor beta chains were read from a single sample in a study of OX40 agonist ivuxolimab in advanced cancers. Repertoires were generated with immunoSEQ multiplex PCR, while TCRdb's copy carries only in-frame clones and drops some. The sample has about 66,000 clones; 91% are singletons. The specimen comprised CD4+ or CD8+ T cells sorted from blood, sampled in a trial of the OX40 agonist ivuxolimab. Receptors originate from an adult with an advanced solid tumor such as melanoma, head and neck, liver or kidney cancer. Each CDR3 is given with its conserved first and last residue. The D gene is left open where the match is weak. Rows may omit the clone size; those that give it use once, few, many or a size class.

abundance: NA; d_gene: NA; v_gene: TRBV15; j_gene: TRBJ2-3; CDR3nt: TGTGCCACCAGCAGAGAAAGGTATACGCAGTATTTT; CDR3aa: CATSRERYTQYF
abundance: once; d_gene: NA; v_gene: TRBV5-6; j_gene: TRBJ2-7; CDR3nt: TGTGCCAGCAGCTTGTTCTCCGGGCTAGAAGAGCAGTACTTC; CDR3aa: CASSLFSGLEEQYF
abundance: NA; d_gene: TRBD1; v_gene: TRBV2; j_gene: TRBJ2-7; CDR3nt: TGTGCCAGCATCGGGACAGGATTTTACGAGCAGTACTTC; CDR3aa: CASIGTGFYEQYF
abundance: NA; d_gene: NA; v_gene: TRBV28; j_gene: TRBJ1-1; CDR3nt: TGTGCCAGCCCAGAAGCGGGGGGGGGCTCAGGGACTGAAGCTTTCTTT; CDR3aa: CASPEAGGGSGTEAFF
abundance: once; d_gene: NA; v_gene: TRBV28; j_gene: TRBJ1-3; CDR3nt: TGTGCCAGCAGCGGAGGCAATAGGGGAAACACCATATATTTT; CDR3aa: CASSGGNRGNTIYF
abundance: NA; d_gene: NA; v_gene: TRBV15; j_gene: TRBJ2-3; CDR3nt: TGTGCCACCCGGCACGGGAGCGCAGATACGCAGTATTTT; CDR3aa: CATRHGSADTQYF
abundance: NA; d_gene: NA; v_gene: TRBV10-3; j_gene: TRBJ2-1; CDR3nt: TGTGCCATCAGTGAAGTGGGAGCGAGCTACAATGAGCAGTTCTTC; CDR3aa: CAISEVGASYNEQFF
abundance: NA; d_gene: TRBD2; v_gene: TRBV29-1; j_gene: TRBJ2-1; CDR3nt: TGCAGCGTTGAATGGGCGGGAGGGCGCTACGAAATCTTC; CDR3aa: CSVEWAGGRYEIF
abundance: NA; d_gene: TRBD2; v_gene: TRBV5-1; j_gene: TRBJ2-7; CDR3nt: TGCGCCAGCAGCTTGGGGAGCGGGAGTTCCTACGAGCAGTACTTC; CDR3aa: CASSLGSGSSYEQYF
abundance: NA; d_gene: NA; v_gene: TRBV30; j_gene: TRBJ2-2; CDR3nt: TGTGCCTGGAATCCAGGGGTCACCGGGGAGCTGTTTTTT; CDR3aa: CAWNPGVTGELFF
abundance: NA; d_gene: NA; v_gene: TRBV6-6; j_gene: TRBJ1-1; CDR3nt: TGTGCCAGCAGTTACTCGATAGTGGGAAACACTGAAGCTTTCTTT; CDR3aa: CASSYSIVGNTEAFF
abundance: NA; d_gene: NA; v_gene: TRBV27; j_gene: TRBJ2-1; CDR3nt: TGTGCCAGCAGTCACGACACCGGACAAGGTAATGAGCAGTTCTTC; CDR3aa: CASSHDTGQGNEQFF
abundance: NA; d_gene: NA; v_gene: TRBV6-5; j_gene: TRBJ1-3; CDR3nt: TGTGCCAGCAGTTACCGAGACAGCCCAGGAAACACCATATATTTT; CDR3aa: CASSYRDSPGNTIYF
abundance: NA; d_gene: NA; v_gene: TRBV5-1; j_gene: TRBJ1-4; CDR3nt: TGCGCCAGCAGCCCACTAGGAGGAGAAAAACTGTTTTTT; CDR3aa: CASSPLGGEKLFF
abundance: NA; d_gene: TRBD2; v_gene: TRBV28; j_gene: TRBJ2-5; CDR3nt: TGTGCCAGCAGTTCCACCGGGACTAGAGGGGAGACCCAGTACTTC; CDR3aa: CASSSTGTRGETQYF
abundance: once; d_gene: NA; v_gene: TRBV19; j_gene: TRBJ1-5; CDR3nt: TGTGCCAGTAGGACCGGGGGGGGAAATAGCAATCAGCCCCAGCATTTT; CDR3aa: CASRTGGGNSNQPQHF
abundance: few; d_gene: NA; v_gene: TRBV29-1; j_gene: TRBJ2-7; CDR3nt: TGCAGCGTTGGGGGACATACGTACGAGCAGTACTTC; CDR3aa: CSVGGHTYEQYF
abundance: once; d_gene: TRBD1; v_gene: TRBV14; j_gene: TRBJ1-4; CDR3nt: TGTGCCAGCAGCGAGCTACAGGGGTGGAGGGAAAAACTGTTTTTT; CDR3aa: CASSELQGWREKLFF
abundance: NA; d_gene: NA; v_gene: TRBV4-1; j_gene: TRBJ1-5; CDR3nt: TGCGCCAGCAGCCAGGAACAGAGTAATCAGCCCCAGCATTTT; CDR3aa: CASSQEQSNQPQHF
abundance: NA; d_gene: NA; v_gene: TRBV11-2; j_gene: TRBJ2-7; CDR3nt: TGTGCCAGCAGCTCCCCCCAAGCCTACGAGCAGTACTTC; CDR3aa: CASSSPQAYEQYF
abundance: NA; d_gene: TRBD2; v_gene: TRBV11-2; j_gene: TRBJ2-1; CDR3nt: TGTGCCAGCAGCTTAGTGACTAGCGGGAACAATGAGCAGTTCTTC; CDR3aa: CASSLVTSGNNEQFF
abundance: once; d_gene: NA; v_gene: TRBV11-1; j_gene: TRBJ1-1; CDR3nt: TGTGCCAGCAGCCCCCGGGGGGCTCTTGGAGCTTTCTTT; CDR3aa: CASSPRGALGAFF
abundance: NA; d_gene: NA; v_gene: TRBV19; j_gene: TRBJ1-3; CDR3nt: TGTGCCAGTAGTTCCCTATTCAGCAGGGCTGGAAACACCATATATTTT; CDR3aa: CASSSLFSRAGNTIYF
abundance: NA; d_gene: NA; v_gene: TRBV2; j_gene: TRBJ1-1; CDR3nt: TGTGCCAGCATCAAAACCTCCAAACAAAACACTGAAGCTTTCTTT; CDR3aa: CASIKTSKQNTEAFF
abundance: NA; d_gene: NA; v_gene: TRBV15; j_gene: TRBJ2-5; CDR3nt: TGTGCCACCAGCAGAGGGGGGACAAACCAAGAGACCCAGTACTTC; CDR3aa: CATSRGGTNQETQYF
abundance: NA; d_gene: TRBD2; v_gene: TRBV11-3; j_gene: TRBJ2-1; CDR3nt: TGTGCCAGCAGCTTGGGACTAGCGGGGAGCTCCTACAATGAGCAGTTCTTC; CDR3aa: CASSLGLAGSSYNEQFF
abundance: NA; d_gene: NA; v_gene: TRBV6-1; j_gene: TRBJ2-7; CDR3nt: TGTGCCAGCAGTGAAGAGTTTGTGGGCGGACGAACAAACTCCTACGAGCAGTACTTC; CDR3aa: CASSEEFVGGRTNSYEQYF
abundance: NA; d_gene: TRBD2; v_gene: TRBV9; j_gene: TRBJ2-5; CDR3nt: TGTGCCAGCAGCGTAGGGAATAGCGGGGGGGACTGGGAGACCCAGTACTTC; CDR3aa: CASSVGNSGGDWETQYF
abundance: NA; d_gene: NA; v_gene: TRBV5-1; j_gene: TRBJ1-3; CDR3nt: TGCGCCAGCGCCCCAGGCGGGGGATCTGGAAACACCATATATTTT; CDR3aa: CASAPGGGSGNTIYF
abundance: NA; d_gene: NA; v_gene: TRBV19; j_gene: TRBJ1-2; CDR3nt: TGTGCCAGTAGTCCCACCTGGGGGACGGAGGGCTACACCTTC; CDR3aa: CASSPTWGTEGYTF
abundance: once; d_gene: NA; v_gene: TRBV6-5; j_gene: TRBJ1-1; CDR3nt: TGTGCCAGCAGCCCCTGGGCAGGGTTGAACACTGAAGCTTTCTTT; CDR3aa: CASSPWAGLNTEAFF
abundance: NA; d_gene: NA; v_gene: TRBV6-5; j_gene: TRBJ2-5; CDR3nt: TGTGCCAGCAGGGACTCTGGGGCGAGGGAGACCCAGTACTTC; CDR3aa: CASRDSGARETQYF
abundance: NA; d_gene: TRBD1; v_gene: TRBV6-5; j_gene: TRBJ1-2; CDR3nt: TGTGCCAGCAGTCGAGGGGGCGAGAGAGATGGCTACACCTTC; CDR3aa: CASSRGGERDGYTF
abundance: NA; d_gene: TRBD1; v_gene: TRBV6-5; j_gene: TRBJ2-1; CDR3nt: TGTGCCAGCAGTTACTCAAGGACAGGCACTGAGCAGTTCTTC; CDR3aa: CASSYSRTGTEQFF
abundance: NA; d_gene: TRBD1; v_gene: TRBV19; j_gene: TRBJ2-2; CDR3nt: TGTGCGACTAGGTCCAGGGGGCTGTTCACCGGGGAGCTGTTTTTT; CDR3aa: CATRSRGLFTGELFF
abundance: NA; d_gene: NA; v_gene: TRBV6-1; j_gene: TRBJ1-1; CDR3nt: TGTGCCAGCAGTGGCCCACAGGGGAACACTGAAGCTTTCTTT; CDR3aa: CASSGPQGNTEAFF
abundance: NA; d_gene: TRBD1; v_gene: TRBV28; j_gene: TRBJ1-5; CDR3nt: TGTGCCAGCAGTGCGACAGGGGGCAATCAGCCCCAGCATTTT; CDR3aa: CASSATGGNQPQHF
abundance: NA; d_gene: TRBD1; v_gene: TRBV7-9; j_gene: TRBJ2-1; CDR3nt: TGTGCCAGCAGCTTCAGACAGGGAACAACCTACAATGAGCAGTTCTTC; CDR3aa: CASSFRQGTTYNEQFF
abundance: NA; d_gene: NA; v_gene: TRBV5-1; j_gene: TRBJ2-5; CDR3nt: TGCGCCAGCAGCCCCCTGGGTGCCTTAGGAGAGACCCAGTACTTC; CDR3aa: CASSPLGALGETQYF